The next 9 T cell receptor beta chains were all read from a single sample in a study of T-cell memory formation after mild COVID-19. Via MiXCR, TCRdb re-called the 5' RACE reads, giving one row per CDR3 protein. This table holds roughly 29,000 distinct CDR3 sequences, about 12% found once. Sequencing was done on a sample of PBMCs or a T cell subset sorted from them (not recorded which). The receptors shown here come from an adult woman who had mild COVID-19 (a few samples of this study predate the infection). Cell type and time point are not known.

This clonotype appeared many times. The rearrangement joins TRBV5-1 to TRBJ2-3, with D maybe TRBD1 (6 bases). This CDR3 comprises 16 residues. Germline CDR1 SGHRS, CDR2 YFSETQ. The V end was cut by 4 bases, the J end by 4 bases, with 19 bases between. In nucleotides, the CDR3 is TGCGCCAGCAGCCCAATCACGACAGGTCGCGCAGATACGCAGTATTTT. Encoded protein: CASSPITTGRADTQYF. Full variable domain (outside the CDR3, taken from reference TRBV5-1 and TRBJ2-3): KAGVTQTPRYLIKTRGQQVTLSCSPISGHRSVSWYQQTPGQGLQFLFEYFSETQRNKGNFPGRFSGRQFSNSRSEMNVSTLELGDSALYLCASSPITTGRADTQYFGPGTRLTVL.

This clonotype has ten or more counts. The DNA of the CDR3 is TGTGCCAGCAGCTTAGGACGCTTGGGTTCAGATACGCAGTATTTT. Its protein product is CASSLGRLGSDTQYF. The chain links TRBV7-8 to TRBJ2-3, with no clear D. Germline V gives CDR1 SGHVS, CDR2 FQNEAQ. There are 15 residues in the CDR3. Trimming removed 1 base at V and 4 bases at J, with 12 bases between.

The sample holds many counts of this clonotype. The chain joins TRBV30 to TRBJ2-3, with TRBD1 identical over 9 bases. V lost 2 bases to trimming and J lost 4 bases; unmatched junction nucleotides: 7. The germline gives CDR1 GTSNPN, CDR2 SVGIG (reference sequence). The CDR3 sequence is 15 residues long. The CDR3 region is CAWSPGDRDSDTQYF. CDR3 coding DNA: TGTGCCTGGAGTCCCGGGGACAGGGATTCAGATACGCAGTATTTT.

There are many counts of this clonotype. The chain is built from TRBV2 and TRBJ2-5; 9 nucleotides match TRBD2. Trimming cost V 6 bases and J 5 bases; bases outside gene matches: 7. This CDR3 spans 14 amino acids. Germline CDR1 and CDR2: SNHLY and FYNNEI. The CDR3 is CASSPGGGAETQYF. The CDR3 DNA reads TGTGCCAGCAGCCCGGGCGGGGGGGCTGAGACCCAGTACTTC.

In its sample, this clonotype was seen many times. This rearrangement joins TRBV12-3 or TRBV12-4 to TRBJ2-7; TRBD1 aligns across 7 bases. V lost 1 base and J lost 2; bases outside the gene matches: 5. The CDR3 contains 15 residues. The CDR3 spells CASSLGGQLPYEQYF. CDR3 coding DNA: TGTGCCAGCAGTTTAGGGGGACAGCTACCCTACGAGCAGTACTTC.

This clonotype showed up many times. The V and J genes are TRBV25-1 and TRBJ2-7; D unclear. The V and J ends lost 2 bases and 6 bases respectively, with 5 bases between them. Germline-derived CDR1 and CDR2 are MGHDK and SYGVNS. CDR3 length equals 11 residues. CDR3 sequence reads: CASSEGIEQYF. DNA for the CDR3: TGTGCCAGCAGTGAAGGGATCGAGCAGTACTTC.

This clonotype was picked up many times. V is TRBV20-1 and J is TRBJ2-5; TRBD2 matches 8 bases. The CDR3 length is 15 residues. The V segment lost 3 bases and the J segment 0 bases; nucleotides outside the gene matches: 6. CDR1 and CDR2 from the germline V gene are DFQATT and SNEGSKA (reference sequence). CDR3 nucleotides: TGCAGTGCTAGTGGGCGGGGGGCGTACCAAGAGACCCAGTACTTC. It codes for CSASGRGAYQETQYF.

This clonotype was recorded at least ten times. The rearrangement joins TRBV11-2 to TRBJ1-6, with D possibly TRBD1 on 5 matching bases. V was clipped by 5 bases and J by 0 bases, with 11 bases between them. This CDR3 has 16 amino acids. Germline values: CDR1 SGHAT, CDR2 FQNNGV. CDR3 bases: TGTGCCAGCAGCGTTTCAGGGTACTCCTATAATTCACCCCTCCACTTT. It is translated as CASSVSGYSYNSPLHF. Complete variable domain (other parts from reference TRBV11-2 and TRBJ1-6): EAGVAQSPRYKIIEKRQSVAFWCNPISGHATLYWYQQILGQGPKLLIQFQNNGVVDDSQLPKDRFSAERLKGVDSTLKIQPAKLEDSAVYLCASSVSGYSYNSPLHFGNGTRLTVT.

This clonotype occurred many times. The CDR3 spells CSVGSTGELFF. CDR3 in DNA: TGCAGCGTTGGTTCGACCGGGGAGCTGTTTTTT. This chain joins TRBV29-1 and TRBJ2-2; no reliable D call. The V end was cut by 4 bases, the J end by 5 bases, with 5 bases between. CDR1 is SQVTM, CDR2 ANQGSEA, per germline. The CDR3 contains 11 residues.